One and the same sample provided the 25 T cell receptor beta chains below, sequenced in a study of T-cell reconstitution after alpha-beta-depleted transplantation in children. Construction of the TCRbeta library involved unique molecular identifiers. TCRdb recomputed calls from the PCR reads with MiXCR, one row per CDR3 protein. Here the sample spans 500,000 to 750,000 distinct CDR3 sequences, 20% to 30% being singletons. Sequenced material: PBMCs, taken before TCRalphabeta/CD19-depleted stem cell transplant. These TCRs come from a boy younger than two with Wiskott-Aldrich syndrome, due to receive a stem cell transplant.

This clonotype occurred a few times. The chain recombines TRBV3-1 with TRBJ1-5; 9 bases fit TRBD1. Germline-derived CDR1 and CDR2 are LGHDT and YNNKEL (reference sequence). The V gene end was trimmed by 5 bases and the J gene end by 12 bases; junction bases not matched to a gene: 5. This CDR3 is built from 12 residues. This CDR3 is CASSSGTGRQHF. DNA for the CDR3: TGTGCCAGCAGCTCTGGGACAGGGCGCCAGCATTTT.

Only a few counts were recorded for this clonotype. The chain is built from TRBV5-1 and TRBJ2-5, with 7 positions matching TRBD1. Trimming removed 3 bases from V and 1 base from J; junction bases left unmatched: 6. Per germline, CDR1 SGHRS and CDR2 YFSETQ. There are 15 residues in the CDR3. The CDR3 nucleotides are TGCGCCAGCAGCTGGCCTTGGACAGGCCAAGAGACCCAGTACTTC. Translating it yields CASSWPWTGQETQYF.

This clonotype was observed many times. The genes are TRBV12-3 or TRBV12-4 and TRBJ2-2, with unresolved D. There are 12 residues in the CDR3. Trimming pared 5 bases from V and 4 bases from J, leaving 5 bases between. The CDR3: CASSRSTGELFF. The DNA of the CDR3 is TGTGCCAGCAGTCGTAGCACCGGGGAGCTGTTTTTT.

The chain has TRBV20-1 and TRBJ2-1; D possibly uses TRBD1 or TRBD2 (5 bases each). There are 14 residues in the CDR3. Germline CDR1 DFQATT, CDR2 SNEGSKA (reference sequence). Trimming took off 6 bases at V and 1 base at J, with 13 bases between the two ends. The DNA for the CDR3 is TGCAGTGCAAGGGGAGTTGTGTCCTACAATGAGCAGTTCTTC. Its translation: CSARGVVSYNEQFF.

This clonotype was detected once. The chain joins TRBV3-1 to TRBJ2-7; the D gene is possibly TRBD1 (6 bases). Germline V gives CDR1 LGHDT, CDR2 YNNKEL (reference sequence). This CDR3 contains 15 residues. Trimming removed 4 bases from V and 1 base from J, with 14 bases in between. This CDR3 reads CASSRYIQGSYEQYF. Here the CDR3 DNA reads TGTGCCAGCAGCCGTTATATACAGGGATCCTACGAGCAGTACTTC.

V is TRBV7-7 and J is TRBJ2-5; 9 bases map to TRBD1. The trim removed 8 bases at V and 5 bases at J, leaving 9 bases unmatched. This CDR3 is 14 amino acids long. Germline values: CDR1 SSHAT, CDR2 FNYEAQ (reference sequence). In nucleotides, the CDR3 is TGTGCCAGCGGCAGACAGGGGGTAGGGGAGACCCAGTACTTC. The encoded protein is CASGRQGVGETQYF.

The chain carries TRBV27 and TRBJ2-5, with 7 bases fitting TRBD1. This CDR3 contains 15 residues. CDR1 is MNHEY and CDR2 is SMNVEV in the germline V gene (reference sequence). The J segment lost 4 bases and the V segment lost 6 bases, leaving 11 bases of the junction unmatched. The chain's CDR3 is CASRRQTGFVETQYF. The CDR3 nucleotides read TGTGCCAGCAGACGCCAGACAGGGTTTGTAGAGACCCAGTACTTC.

About this clonotype: Compared with germline, one end of the junction differs, possibly owing to a read error. V gene TRBV10-3 combines with J gene TRBJ2-1; tentative D call: TRBD1 (5 bases). The CDR3 has 13 amino acids. The germline CDR1 and CDR2 sequences are ENHRY and SYGVKD. The CDR3, as DNA: TGTGCCATCCGTGACAGCTCCTACAATGAGCAGTTCTTC. Translated: CAIRDSSYNEQFF.

This clonotype was detected a few times. The rearrangement joins TRBV5-1 to TRBJ2-6; perhaps TRBD1 as D (6 bases). This CDR3 has 15 amino acids. Germline CDR1 is SGHRS and CDR2 is YFSETQ. V lost 4 bases and J 0 bases, leaving 8 bases between the germline ends. CDR3 coding DNA: TGCGCCAGCAGCCGGACAGCCTCTGGGGCCAACGTCCTGACTTTC. The encoded protein is CASSRTASGANVLTF.

The chain employs TRBV5-1 and TRBJ2-1; TRBD2 aligns across 13 bases. CDR1 SGHRS and CDR2 YFSETQ come from the germline V gene. The CDR3 runs 15 residues. Unmatched junction bases numbered 7, after V lost 7 bases and J lost 6 bases. The CDR3 DNA reads as TGCGCCAGCGGCCCGGGACTAGCGGGACGCAATGAGCAGTTCTTC. This translates into CASGPGLAGRNEQFF.

The rearrangement joins TRBV3-1 to TRBJ1-6, with a possible D match to TRBD1 (5 bases). This CDR3 contains 16 residues. Germline CDR1 is LGHDT and CDR2 is YNNKEL (reference sequence). V dropped 1 base and J dropped 3 bases, with 10 bases sitting between them. In DNA, the CDR3 is TGTGCCAGCAGCCAAGGCCGACAGTACTATAATTCACCCCTCCACTTT. It encodes CASSQGRQYYNSPLHF.

This chain uses TRBV27 with TRBJ2-7; 12 bases are a match to TRBD2. Losses at the gene ends were 6 bases for V and 2 bases for J; bases not matched to a gene: 17. Per the germline V gene, CDR1 is MNHEY and CDR2 is SMNVEV (reference sequence). This CDR3 has 19 residues. The CDR3 region is CASRRHLLRTSGVPYEQYF. The DNA of the CDR3 is TGTGCCAGCAGACGACACTTGCTACGGACTAGCGGGGTTCCCTACGAGCAGTACTTC.

The genes are TRBV28 and TRBJ2-1, with TRBD2 matching 7 bases. The germline V gene encodes CDR1 MDHEN and CDR2 SYDVKM. The CDR3 is 14 amino acids. V shed 5 bases, J shed 3 bases, and the junction held 4 bases outside the gene matches. CDR3 sequence reads: CASSLLALYNEQFF. The CDR3 coding sequence is TGTGCCAGCAGTCTACTAGCGCTCTACAATGAGCAGTTCTTC. Full variable domain (rest looked up from reference TRBV28 and TRBJ2-1): DVKVTQSSRYLVKRTGEKVFLECVQDMDHENMFWYRQDPGLGLRLIYFSYDVKMKEKGDIPEGYSVSREKKERFSLILESASTNQTSMYLCASSLLALYNEQFFGPGTRLTVL.

Note on this clonotype: This may be a read error, as it is one base from a much larger clone. The chain links TRBV20-1 to TRBJ2-1; D gene uncertain. The CDR3 spans 13 residues. Germline V gene data show CDR1 as DFQATT and CDR2 as SNEGSKA (reference sequence). The CDR3, as DNA: TGCAGTGCTAGGTGGACCGCCTACAATGCGCAGTTCTTC. It translates to CSARWTAYNAQFF.

The gene calls are TRBV25-1 and TRBJ2-7, with D hard to call. V shed 6 bases and J shed 3 bases, with 6 bases lying between them. The germline V gene has CDR1 MGHDK and CDR2 SYGVNS. This CDR3 has 11 amino acids. CDR3 protein: CASRRNYEQYF. CDR3 coding DNA: TGTGCCAGCAGAAGGAACTACGAGCAGTACTTC.

This clonotype was recorded a few times. The chain recombines TRBV5-1 with TRBJ1-1, with D maybe TRBD1 (5 bases). The germline CDR1 and CDR2 sequences are SGHRS and YFSETQ. Trimming removed 5 bases from V and 5 bases from J, with 16 bases in between. CDR3 size: 14 residues. CDR3 nucleotides: TGCGCCAGCAGGCAGCAGGGAAGGAGGACTGAAGCTTTCTTT. It codes for CASRQQGRRTEAFF. The full variable domain, completed using reference TRBV5-1 and TRBJ1-1, is KAGVTQTPRYLIKTRGQQVTLSCSPISGHRSVSWYQQTPGQGLQFLFEYFSETQRNKGNFPGRFSGRQFSNSRSEMNVSTLELGDSALYLCASRQQGRRTEAFFGQGTRLTVV.

The genes are TRBV5-1 and TRBJ2-5, with D perhaps given as TRBD1 or TRBD2 (5 bases each). CDR3 size: 12 residues. The germline gives CDR1 SGHRS, CDR2 YFSETQ. Trimming took off 7 bases at V and 3 bases at J, with 10 bases between the two ends. CDR3 bases: TGCGCCAGCGGAGAGGGGAAAGAGACCCAGTACTTC. This sequence encodes CASGEGKETQYF.

This clonotype showed up just a few times. The V and J genes are TRBV28 and TRBJ2-1; D unresolved. V was pared by 2 bases and J by 7 bases, with 9 bases between. CDR1 is MDHEN and CDR2 is SYDVKM in the germline V gene. This CDR3 spans 13 amino acids. The DNA for the CDR3 is TGTGCCAGCAGTTTACAGAGTCCTAATGAGCAGTTCTTC. As protein: CASSLQSPNEQFF.

A word on this clonotype: One end of the junction fails to match germline, which may point to a read error. The CDR3 loop is CAISPGSSGNKNSQYF. For the CDR3, the DNA is TGTGCCATCAGTCCCGGGAGTAGCGGGAACAAAAACAGTCAGTACTTC. V gene TRBV10-3 combines with J gene TRBJ2-4, with 8 bases fitting TRBD2. CDR1 is ENHRY, CDR2 SYGVKD, per germline. The CDR3 totals 16 residues.

The table lists this clonotype with a few counts. CDR3 sequence: CSAPPSGSRVSEQFF. CDR3 bases: TGCAGTGCGCCTCCTAGCGGGAGTAGGGTTAGTGAGCAGTTCTTC. This chain connects TRBV20-1 to TRBJ2-1, with 10 bases identical to TRBD2. Unmatched junction bases numbered 14, after V lost 6 bases and J lost 9 bases. Germline lookup yields CDR1 DFQATT and CDR2 SNEGSKA (reference sequence). There are 15 residues in the CDR3.

This chain connects TRBV27 to TRBJ2-3; 9 bases align to TRBD1. CDR3 length equals 18 residues. J lost 3 bases, V lost 3 bases, and 13 bases had no gene match. Germline CDR1 is MNHEY and CDR2 is SMNVEV (reference sequence). The CDR3: CASSFYPGADRGTDTQYF. The CDR3 nucleotides read TGTGCCAGCAGTTTCTATCCCGGGGCGGACAGGGGAACAGATACGCAGTATTTT.

This clonotype turned up a few times. The chain joins TRBV5-1 to TRBJ2-1; 9 positions match TRBD2. Germline CDR1 SGHRS, CDR2 YFSETQ. V dropped 4 bases and J dropped 4; count of bases not matched to a gene: 9. The CDR3 length is 16 residues. In nucleotides, the CDR3 is TGCGCCAGCAGCCAGGGACTAGCCAACAGGTACAATGAGCAGTTCTTC. The encoded protein is CASSQGLANRYNEQFF.

This chain connects TRBV7-2 to TRBJ2-6; no clear D. Germline CDR1 and CDR2: SGHTA and FQGNSA. The CDR3 totals 15 residues. Trimming left V 2 bases short and J 1 base short, with 6 bases between. CDR3 sequence (DNA): TGTGCCAGCAGCTTAAGTAATTCTGGGGCCAACGTCCTGACTTTC. It encodes CASSLSNSGANVLTF.

This clonotype was seen more than once but under ten times. The CDR3 reads CASSLAGPANQPQHF. The CDR3 DNA follows: TGTGCCAGCAGCTTGGCCGGTCCAGCTAATCAGCCCCAGCATTTT. The chain recombines TRBV5-5 with TRBJ1-5; D not certain. Per the germline V gene, CDR1 is SGHKS and CDR2 is YYEKEE (reference sequence). The germline V and J ends were trimmed by 0 bases and 4 bases, with 11 bases remaining between them. The CDR3 covers 15 residues.

The chain uses TRBV5-1 and TRBJ1-2; unclear D gene. Trimming cost V 0 bases and J 6 bases, with 12 bases left between them. CDR3 size: 14 residues. In germline, CDR1 is SGHRS, CDR2 YFSETQ. Here the CDR3 reads CASSLGPELDGYTF. The CDR3 nucleotides are TGCGCCAGCAGCTTGGGCCCAGAGCTTGATGGCTACACCTTC. Full variable domain (outside the CDR3, taken from reference TRBV5-1 and TRBJ1-2): KAGVTQTPRYLIKTRGQQVTLSCSPISGHRSVSWYQQTPGQGLQFLFEYFSETQRNKGNFPGRFSGRQFSNSRSEMNVSTLELGDSALYLCASSLGPELDGYTFGSGTRLTVV.